A single TCR beta chain is shown here with its context. The use of a sample-barcoded 5' primer and a J-beta primer mix characterized a second PCR of about 7 to 12 cycles. TCRdb ran MiXCR on the 5' RACE reads and lists one entry per CDR3 protein. The sample lists 540,000 or so distinct CDR3 sequences; approximately 25% were seen once. This sample is part of a study of blood T cells in healthy people across ages. PBMCs numbering at least 6 million were isolated per sample. This CDR3 has 12 amino acids. Per germline, CDR1 MNHNS and CDR2 SASEGT. Sequencing was done on a sample of blood. The chain carries TRBV6-1 and TRBJ2-5; 8 bases match TRBD1. Gene TRBJ2-7 matches the end of the DNA better, so the J call may be wrong. The TCR was taken from a woman in her seventies in good health. Here the CDR3 DNA reads TGTGCCAGCCGACGGACAGGGCTCGAGCAGTACTTC. Residues: CASRRTGLEQYF.